The clone carrying this TCR beta chain was counted a single time. V was pared by 7 bases and J by 2 bases, with 11 bases between. Germline V CDR1 and CDR2: SNHLY, FYNNEI. CDR3 length equals 13 residues. This record comes from a study of OX40 agonist ivuxolimab in advanced cancers. Study-wide context: Earlier treatment with anti-PD-1, anti-PD-L1 or anti-CTLA-4 was permitted, and around 36% had received some.

Sequencing used immunoSEQ multiplex PCR; TCRdb keeps in-frame clones, though not all of them. The sample carries around 50,000 clones, over 75% recorded once. On cycle 4 day 1 and cycle 7 day 1, as well as at baseline, blood was sampled. This clonotype originated in an adult with an advanced solid tumor such as melanoma, head and neck, liver or kidney cancer. The source material was CD4+ or CD8+ T cells sorted from blood, sampled in a trial of the OX40 agonist ivuxolimab. The rearrangement links TRBV2 to TRBJ1-1; D gene ambiguous. CDR3 loop: CASNVPGNTEAFF. The DNA of the CDR3 is TGTGCCAGCAACGTACCGGGAAACACTGAAGCTTTCTTT. The variable domain in full, with the rest retrieved from reference TRBV2 and TRBJ1-1, is EPEVTQTPSHQVTQMGQEVILRCVPISNHLYFYWYRQILGQKVEFLVSFYNNEISEKSEIFDDQFSVERPDGSNFTLKIRSTKLEDSAMYFCASNVPGNTEAFFGQGTRLTVV.